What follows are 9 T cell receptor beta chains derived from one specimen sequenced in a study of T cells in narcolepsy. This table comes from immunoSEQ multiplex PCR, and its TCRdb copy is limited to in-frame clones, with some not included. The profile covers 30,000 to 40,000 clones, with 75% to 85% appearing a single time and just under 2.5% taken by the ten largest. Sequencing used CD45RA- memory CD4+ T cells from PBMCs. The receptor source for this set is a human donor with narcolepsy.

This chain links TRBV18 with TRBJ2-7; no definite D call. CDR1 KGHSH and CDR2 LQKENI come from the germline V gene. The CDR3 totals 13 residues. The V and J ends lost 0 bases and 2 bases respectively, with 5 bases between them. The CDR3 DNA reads TGTGCCAGCTCACCACCCCGGACCTACGAGCAGTACTTC. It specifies CASSPPRTYEQYF.

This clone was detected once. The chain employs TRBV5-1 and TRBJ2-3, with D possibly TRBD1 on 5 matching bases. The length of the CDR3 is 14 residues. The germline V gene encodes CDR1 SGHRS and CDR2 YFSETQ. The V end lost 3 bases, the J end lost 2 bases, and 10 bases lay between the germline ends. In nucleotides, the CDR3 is TGCGCCAGCAGCTCGACAGATCCCACAGATACGCAGTATTTT. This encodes CASSSTDPTDTQYF.

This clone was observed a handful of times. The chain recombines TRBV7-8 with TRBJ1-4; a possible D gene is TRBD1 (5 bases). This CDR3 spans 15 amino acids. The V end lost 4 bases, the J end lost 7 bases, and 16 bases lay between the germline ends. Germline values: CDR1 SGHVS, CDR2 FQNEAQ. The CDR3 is CASSSSGGVAEKLFF. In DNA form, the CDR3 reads TGTGCCAGCAGCTCTAGTGGGGGGGTGGCTGAAAAACTGTTTTTT.

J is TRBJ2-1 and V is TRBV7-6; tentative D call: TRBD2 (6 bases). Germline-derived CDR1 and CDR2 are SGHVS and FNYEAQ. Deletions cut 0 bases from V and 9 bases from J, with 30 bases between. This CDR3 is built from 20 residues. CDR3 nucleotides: TGTGCCAGCAGCTTAGCCCTTGTTCTACGATTTAGCGGCGAGAGTCCTGAGCAGTTCTTC. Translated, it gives CASSLALVLRFSGESPEQFF.

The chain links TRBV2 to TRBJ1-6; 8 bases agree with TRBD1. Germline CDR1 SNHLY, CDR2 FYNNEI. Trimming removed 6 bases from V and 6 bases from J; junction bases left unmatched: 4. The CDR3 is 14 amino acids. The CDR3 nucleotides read TGTGCCAGCAGGCCGGGACAGGTTAATTCACCCCTCCACTTT. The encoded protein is CASRPGQVNSPLHF. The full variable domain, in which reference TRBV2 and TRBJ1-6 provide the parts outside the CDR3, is EPEVTQTPSHQVTQMGQEVILRCVPISNHLYFYWYRQILGQKVEFLVSFYNNEISEKSEIFDDQFSVERPDGSNFTLKIRSTKLEDSAMYFCASRPGQVNSPLHFGNGTRLTVT.

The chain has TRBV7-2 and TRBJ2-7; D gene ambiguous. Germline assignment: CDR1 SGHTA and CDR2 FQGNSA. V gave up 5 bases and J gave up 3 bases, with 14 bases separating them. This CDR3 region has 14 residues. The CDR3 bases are TGTGCCAGCAGCCCCGCCCTAAACAGCTACGAGCAGTACTTC. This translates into CASSPALNSYEQYF.

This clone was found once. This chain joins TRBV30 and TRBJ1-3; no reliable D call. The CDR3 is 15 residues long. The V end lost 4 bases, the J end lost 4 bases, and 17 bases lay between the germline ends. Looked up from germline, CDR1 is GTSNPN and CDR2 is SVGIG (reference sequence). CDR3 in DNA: TGTGCCTGGACCCCTGTGAGGGCAGCGGGAAACACCATATATTTT. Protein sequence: CAWTPVRAAGNTIYF.

The CDR3 DNA reads TGTGCCAGCAGCTTATCCTTTAATCAGCCCCAGCATTTT. This codes for CASSLSFNQPQHF. J is TRBJ1-5 and V is TRBV7-2; unclear D gene. V gave up 2 bases and J gave up 4 bases, with 6 bases separating them. This CDR3 has 13 amino acids. Germline values: CDR1 SGHTA, CDR2 FQGNSA.

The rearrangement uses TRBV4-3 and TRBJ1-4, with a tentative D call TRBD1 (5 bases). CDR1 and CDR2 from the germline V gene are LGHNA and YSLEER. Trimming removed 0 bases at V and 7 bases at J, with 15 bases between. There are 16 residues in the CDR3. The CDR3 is CASSQDPLGAGEKLFF. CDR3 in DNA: TGCGCCAGCAGCCAAGACCCCCTAGGGGCTGGTGAAAAACTGTTTTTT.